This T cell receptor beta chain was captured by sequencing in a study of chemoradiotherapy in HPV16-positive cancers. About the study: Functional T-cell assays on a couple of HPV16-positive patients' cells defined candidate HPV-specific clones and common TCR motifs. General study results and limits: Candidate HPV-specific clones and E7-related TCR motifs grew in tumor during treatment. In HPV16-positive patients, HPV-responsive T-cell expansion tracked better recurrence-free survival.

Over chemoradiotherapy, repertoires were sampled more than once. In this sample, this clone turned up a few times. Its antigen is undetermined. Data came from immunoSEQ multiplex PCR; TCRdb stores just in-frame clones and leaves some out. The sample lists tens of thousands of clones, 90% to 95% occurring once. The germline V gene encodes CDR1 SGHVS and CDR2 FQNEAQ. Deletions cut 4 bases from V and 7 bases from J, with 20 bases between. The CDR3 runs 15 residues. The material was blood, obtained from a patient who underwent chemoradiotherapy. The sequence came from a human donor with HPV-associated anogenital cancer. The J gene is TRBJ2-7, the V gene TRBV7-8, with a weak D call TRBD2 (6 bases). The CDR3 here is CASSSGTSLGWEQYF. The CDR3 DNA reads as TGTGCCAGCAGCTCCGGGACTTCCCTCGGTTGGGAGCAGTACTTC.